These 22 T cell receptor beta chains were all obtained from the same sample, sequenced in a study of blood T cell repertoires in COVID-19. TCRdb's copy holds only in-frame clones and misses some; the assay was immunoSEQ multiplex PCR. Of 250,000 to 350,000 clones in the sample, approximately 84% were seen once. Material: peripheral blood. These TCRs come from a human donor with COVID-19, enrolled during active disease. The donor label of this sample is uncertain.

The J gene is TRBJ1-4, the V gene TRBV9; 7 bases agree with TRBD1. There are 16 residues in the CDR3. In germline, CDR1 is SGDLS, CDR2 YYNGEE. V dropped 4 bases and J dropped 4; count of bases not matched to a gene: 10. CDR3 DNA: TGTGCCAGCAGCCCACTTTGGGGACAGCTTAATGAAAAACTGTTTTTT. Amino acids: CASSPLWGQLNEKLFF. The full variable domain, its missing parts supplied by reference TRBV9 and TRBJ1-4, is DSGVTQTPKHLITATGQRVTLRCSPRSGDLSVYWYQQSLDQGLQFLIQYYNGEERAKGNILERFSAQQFPDLHSELNLSSLELGDSALYFCASSPLWGQLNEKLFFGSGTQLSVL.

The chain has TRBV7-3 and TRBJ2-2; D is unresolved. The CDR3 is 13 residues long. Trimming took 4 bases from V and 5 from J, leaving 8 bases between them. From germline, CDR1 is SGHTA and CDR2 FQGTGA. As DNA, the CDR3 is TGTGCCAGCAGCTCGAAGGAGACCGGGGAGCTGTTTTTT. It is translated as CASSSKETGELFF.

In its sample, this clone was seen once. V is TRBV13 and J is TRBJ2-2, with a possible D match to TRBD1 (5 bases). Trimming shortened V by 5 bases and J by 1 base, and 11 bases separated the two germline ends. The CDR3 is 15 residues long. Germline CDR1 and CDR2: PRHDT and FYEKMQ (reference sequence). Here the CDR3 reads CASSHDRQNTGELFF. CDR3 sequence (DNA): TGTGCCAGCAGCCACGACAGACAGAACACCGGGGAGCTGTTTTTT.

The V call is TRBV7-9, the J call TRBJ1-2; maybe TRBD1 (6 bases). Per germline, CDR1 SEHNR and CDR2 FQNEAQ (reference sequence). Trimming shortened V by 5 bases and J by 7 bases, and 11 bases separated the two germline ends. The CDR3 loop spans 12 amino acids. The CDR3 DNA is TGTGCCAGCAGCGTAACAGGGTTTGGCTACACCTTC. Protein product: CASSVTGFGYTF.

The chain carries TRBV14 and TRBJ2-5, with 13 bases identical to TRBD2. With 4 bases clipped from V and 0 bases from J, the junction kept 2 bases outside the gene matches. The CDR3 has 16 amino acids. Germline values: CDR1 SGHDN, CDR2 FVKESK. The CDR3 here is CASSLGLAGDQETQYF. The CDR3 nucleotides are TGTGCCAGCAGCCTCGGACTAGCGGGAGACCAAGAGACCCAGTACTTC.

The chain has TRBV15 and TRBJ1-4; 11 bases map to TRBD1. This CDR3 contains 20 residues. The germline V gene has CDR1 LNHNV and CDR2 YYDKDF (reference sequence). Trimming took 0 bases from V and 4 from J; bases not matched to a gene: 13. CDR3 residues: CATSRDLPSTGTGGNEKLFF. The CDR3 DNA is TGTGCCACCAGCAGAGATCTCCCTAGTACCGGGACAGGGGGTAATGAAAAACTGTTTTTT.

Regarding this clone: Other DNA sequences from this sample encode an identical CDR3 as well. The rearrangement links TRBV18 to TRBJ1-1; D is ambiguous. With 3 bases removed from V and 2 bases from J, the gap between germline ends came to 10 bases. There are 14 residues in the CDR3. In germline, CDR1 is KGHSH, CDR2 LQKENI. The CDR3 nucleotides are TGTGCCAGCTCACCGCCGGGAAGAAACACTGAAGCTTTCTTT. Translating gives CASSPPGRNTEAFF.

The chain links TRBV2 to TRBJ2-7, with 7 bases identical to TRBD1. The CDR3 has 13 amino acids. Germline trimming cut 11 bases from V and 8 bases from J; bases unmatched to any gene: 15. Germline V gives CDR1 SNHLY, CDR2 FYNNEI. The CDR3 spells CAGVTGSEGKQYF. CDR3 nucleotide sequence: TGTGCCGGCGTGACAGGGAGTGAGGGGAAGCAGTACTTC.

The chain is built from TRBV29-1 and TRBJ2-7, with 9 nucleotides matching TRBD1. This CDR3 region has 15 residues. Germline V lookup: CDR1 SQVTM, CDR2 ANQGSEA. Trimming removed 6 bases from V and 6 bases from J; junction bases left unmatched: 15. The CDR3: CSVRKMDRGDSEQYF. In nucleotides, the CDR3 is TGCAGCGTCCGGAAAATGGACAGGGGAGATTCCGAGCAGTACTTC.

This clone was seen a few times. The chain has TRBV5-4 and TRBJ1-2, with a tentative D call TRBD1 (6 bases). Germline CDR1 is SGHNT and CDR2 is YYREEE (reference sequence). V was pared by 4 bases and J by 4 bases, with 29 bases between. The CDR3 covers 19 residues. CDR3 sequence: CASSHAKGGLGDWSYGYTF. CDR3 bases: TGTGCCAGCAGCCACGCGAAGGGGGGGCTGGGTGATTGGAGCTATGGCTACACCTTC.

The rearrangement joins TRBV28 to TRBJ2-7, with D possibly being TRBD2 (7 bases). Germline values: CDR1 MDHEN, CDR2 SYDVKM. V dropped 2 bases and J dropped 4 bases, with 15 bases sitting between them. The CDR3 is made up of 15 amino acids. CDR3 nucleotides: TGTGCCAGCAGTTTAGCGGCGGGGGCACCTTACGAGCAGTACTTC. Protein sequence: CASSLAAGAPYEQYF.

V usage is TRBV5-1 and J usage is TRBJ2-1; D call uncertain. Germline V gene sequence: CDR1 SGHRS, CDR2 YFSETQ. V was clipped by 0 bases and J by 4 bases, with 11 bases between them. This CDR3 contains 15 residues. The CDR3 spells CASSLDGPRYNEQFF. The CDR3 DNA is TGCGCCAGCAGCTTGGACGGTCCACGGTACAATGAGCAGTTCTTC. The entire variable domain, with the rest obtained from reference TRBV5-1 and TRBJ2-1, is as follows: KAGVTQTPRYLIKTRGQQVTLSCSPISGHRSVSWYQQTPGQGLQFLFEYFSETQRNKGNFPGRFSGRQFSNSRSEMNVSTLELGDSALYLCASSLDGPRYNEQFFGPGTRLTVL.

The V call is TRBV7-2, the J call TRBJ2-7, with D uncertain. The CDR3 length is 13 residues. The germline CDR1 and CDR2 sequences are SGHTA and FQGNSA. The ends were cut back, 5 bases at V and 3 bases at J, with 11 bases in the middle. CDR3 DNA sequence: TGTGCCAGCAGCCGTTATTTGTTCTACGAGCAGTACTTC. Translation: CASSRYLFYEQYF.

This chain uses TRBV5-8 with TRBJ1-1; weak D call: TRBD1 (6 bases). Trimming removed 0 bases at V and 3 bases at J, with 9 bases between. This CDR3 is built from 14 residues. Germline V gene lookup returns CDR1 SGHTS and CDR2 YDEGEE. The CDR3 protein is CASSLAQGHTEAFF. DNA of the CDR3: TGTGCCAGCAGCTTGGCACAGGGTCACACTGAAGCTTTCTTT. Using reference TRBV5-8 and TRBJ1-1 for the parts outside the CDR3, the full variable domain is EAGVTQSPTHLIKTRGQQATLRCSPISGHTSVYWYQQALGLGLQFLLWYDEGEERNRGNFPPRFSGRQFPNYSSELNVNALELEDSALYLCASSLAQGHTEAFFGQGTRLTVV.

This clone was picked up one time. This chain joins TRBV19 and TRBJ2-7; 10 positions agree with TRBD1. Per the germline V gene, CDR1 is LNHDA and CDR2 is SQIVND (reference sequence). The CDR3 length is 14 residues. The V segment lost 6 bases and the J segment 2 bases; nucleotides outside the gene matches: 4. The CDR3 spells CASRGQGIPYEQYF. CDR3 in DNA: TGTGCCAGTAGGGGACAGGGGATCCCCTACGAGCAGTACTTC.

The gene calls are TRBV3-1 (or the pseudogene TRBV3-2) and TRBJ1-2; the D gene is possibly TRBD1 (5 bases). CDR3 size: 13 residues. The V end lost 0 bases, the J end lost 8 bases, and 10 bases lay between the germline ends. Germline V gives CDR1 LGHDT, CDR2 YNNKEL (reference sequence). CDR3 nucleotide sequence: TGTGCCAGCAGCCAAGAGCAGGGATTCGGCTACACCTTC. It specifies CASSQEQGFGYTF.

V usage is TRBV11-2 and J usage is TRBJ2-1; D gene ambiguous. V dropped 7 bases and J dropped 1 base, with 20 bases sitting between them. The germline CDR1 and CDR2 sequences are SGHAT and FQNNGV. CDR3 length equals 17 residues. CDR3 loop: CASTLVQAPKSYNEQFF. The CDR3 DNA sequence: TGTGCCAGCACCCTCGTTCAGGCCCCTAAGTCCTACAATGAGCAGTTCTTC.

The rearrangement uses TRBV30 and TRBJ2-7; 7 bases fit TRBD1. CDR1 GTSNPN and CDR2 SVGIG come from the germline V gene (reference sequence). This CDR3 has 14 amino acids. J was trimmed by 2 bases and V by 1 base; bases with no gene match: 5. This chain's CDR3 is CAWSGDSKTYEQYF. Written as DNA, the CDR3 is TGTGCCTGGAGTGGGGACAGCAAAACCTACGAGCAGTACTTC.

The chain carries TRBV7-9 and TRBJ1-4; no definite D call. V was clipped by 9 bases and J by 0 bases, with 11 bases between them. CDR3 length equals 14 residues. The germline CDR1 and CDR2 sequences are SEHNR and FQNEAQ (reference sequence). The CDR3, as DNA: TGTGCCAGTCGAGGGAACGCAACTAATGAAAAACTGTTTTTT. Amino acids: CASRGNATNEKLFF.

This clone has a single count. Here the CDR3 DNA reads TGTGCCAGCAGTTTAGGGACAGGCTTATATGGCTACACCTTC. Its protein product is CASSLGTGLYGYTF. The chain combines TRBV27 with TRBJ1-2; 8 bases match TRBD1. Germline V gene sequence: CDR1 MNHEY, CDR2 SMNVEV (reference sequence). J was trimmed by 5 bases and V by 2 bases; bases with no gene match: 4. The CDR3 contains 14 residues.

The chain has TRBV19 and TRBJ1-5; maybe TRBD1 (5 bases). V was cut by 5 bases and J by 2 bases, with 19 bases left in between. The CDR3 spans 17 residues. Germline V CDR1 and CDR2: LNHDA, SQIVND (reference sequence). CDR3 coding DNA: TGTGCCAGTAGTGACCAACGGGGGTTTTTTGGCAATCAGCCCCAGCATTTT. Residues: CASSDQRGFFGNQPQHF.

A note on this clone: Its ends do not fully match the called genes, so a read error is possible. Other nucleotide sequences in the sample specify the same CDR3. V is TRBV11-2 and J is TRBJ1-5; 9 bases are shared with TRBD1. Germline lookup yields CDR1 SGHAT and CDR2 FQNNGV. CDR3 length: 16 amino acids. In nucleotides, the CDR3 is TGTGCCAGCAGCTCCGCGGACAGGGGAGGCAATCAACCCCAGCATTTT. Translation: CASSSADRGGNQPQHF.